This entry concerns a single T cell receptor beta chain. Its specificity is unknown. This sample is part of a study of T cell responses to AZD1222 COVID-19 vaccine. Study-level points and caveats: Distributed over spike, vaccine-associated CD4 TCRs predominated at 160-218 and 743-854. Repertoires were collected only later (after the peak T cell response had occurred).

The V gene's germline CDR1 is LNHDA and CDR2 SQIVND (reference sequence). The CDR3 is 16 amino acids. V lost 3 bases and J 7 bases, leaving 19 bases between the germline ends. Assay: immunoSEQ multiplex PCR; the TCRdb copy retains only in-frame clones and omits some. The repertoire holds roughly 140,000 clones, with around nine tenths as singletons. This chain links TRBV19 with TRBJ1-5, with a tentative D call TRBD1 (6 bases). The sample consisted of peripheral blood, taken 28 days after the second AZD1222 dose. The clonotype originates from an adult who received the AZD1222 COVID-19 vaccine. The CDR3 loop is CASSIPPGPGGQPQHF. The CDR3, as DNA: TGTGCCAGTAGTATCCCCCCCGGACCTGGGGGCCAGCCCCAGCATTTT. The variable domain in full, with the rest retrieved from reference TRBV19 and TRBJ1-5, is DGGITQSPKYLFRKEGQNVTLSCEQNLNHDAMYWYRQDPGQGLRLIYYSQIVNDFQKGDIAEGYSVSREKKESFPLTVTSAQKNPTAFYLCASSIPPGPGGQPQHFGDGTRLSIL.